The 18 T cell receptor beta chains below all came from one sample that was sequenced in a study of cytomegalovirus exposure and HLA in healthy donors. Sequenced by immunoSEQ multiplex PCR; TCRdb stores in-frame clones only, minus some. The sample contains 150,000 to 250,000 clones, around 80% of which appear only once. The sample was PBMCs. Every receptor here comes from a woman in her 30s in good health and CMV-seronegative.

The gene calls are TRBV6-1 and TRBJ1-5, with D tentatively TRBD1 (5 bases). The CDR3 sequence is 14 residues long. V shed 7 bases and J shed 6 bases, with 16 bases lying between them. Germline CDR1 reads MNHNS; CDR2 reads SASEGT. In DNA, the CDR3 is TGTGCCAGCACTGGTGGGGCAGGGATTCAGCCCCAGCATTTT. Translating gives CASTGGAGIQPQHF.

The chain has TRBV6-5 and TRBJ2-3; 7 bases fit TRBD1. V shed 4 bases and J 0 bases; nucleotides not matched to a gene: 7. The CDR3 is 16 amino acids. Germline assignment: CDR1 MNHEY and CDR2 SVGAGI. CDR3 loop: CASSWGTDDSTDTQYF. CDR3 coding DNA: TGTGCCAGCAGTTGGGGGACAGACGATAGCACAGATACGCAGTATTTT.

The chain is built from TRBV5-1 and TRBJ1-2; D unresolved. V lost 3 bases, J lost 4 bases, and 16 bases lay in between. The CDR3 sequence is 15 residues long. The germline CDR1 and CDR2 sequences are SGHRS and YFSETQ. CDR3 amino acids: CASSSTAGSSYGYTF. CDR3 bases: TGCGCCAGCAGCTCTACCGCGGGGAGTAGCTATGGCTACACCTTC.

This chain joins TRBV27 and TRBJ2-2; 7 bases are a match to TRBD2. V trimming: 9 bases; J trimming: 6 bases; junction bases outside the gene matches: 13. From germline, CDR1 is MNHEY and CDR2 SMNVEV (reference sequence). The CDR3 loop spans 15 amino acids. Here the CDR3 DNA reads TGTGCCAGTACGCAGGGCGGGAGATCTCCCGGGGAGCTGTTTTTT. Encoded protein: CASTQGGRSPGELFF.

This chain joins TRBV30 and TRBJ1-1; D is undetermined. This CDR3 is built from 13 residues. The germline V gene encodes CDR1 GTSNPN and CDR2 SVGIG (reference sequence). V was trimmed by 4 bases and J by 3 bases, leaving 12 bases between them. This CDR3 is CAWTYQAYTEAFF. CDR3 nucleotide sequence: TGTGCCTGGACCTATCAGGCTTACACTGAAGCTTTCTTT.

The gene calls are TRBV19 and TRBJ2-2; 7 bases align to TRBD1. The CDR3 length is 14 residues. V lost 5 bases and J lost 5; bases outside the gene matches: 5. CDR1 is LNHDA, CDR2 SQIVND, per germline (reference sequence). This CDR3 is CASSRQGFTGELFF. CDR3 bases: TGTGCCAGTAGTCGACAGGGATTTACCGGGGAGCTGTTTTTT.

This clone was seen a few times. The J gene is TRBJ2-7, the V gene TRBV7-9; the D gene is possibly TRBD1 (6 bases). Germline values: CDR1 SEHNR, CDR2 FQNEAQ (reference sequence). The CDR3 consists of 13 residues. Trimming left V 2 bases short and J 3 bases short, with 8 bases between. CDR3 in DNA: TGTGCCAGCAGCTTAAGCAGGGGCTACGAGCAGTACTTC. Protein product: CASSLSRGYEQYF.

This clone was observed many times. This chain connects TRBV7-2 to TRBJ1-4; TRBD1 aligns across 11 bases. Germline CDR1 reads SGHTA; CDR2 reads FQGNSA. With 5 bases clipped from V and 4 bases from J, the junction kept 12 bases outside the gene matches. The CDR3 totals 18 residues. This CDR3 reads CASSRRTGGRSNNEKLFF. CDR3 DNA sequence: TGTGCCAGCAGCCGTAGGACAGGGGGCCGCTCGAATAATGAAAAACTGTTTTTT.

This clone was counted a single time. This chain links TRBV5-1 with TRBJ2-7, with D hard to call. Germline V CDR1 and CDR2: SGHRS, YFSETQ. The CDR3 contains 14 residues. With 0 bases removed from V and 3 bases from J, the gap between germline ends came to 10 bases. The CDR3 spells CASSLEIQDYEQYF. CDR3 nucleotide sequence: TGCGCCAGCAGCTTGGAAATACAAGACTACGAGCAGTACTTC.

This clone has just a few counts. This chain links TRBV10-1 with TRBJ2-5; a weak D match, TRBD2 (5 bases). V lost 8 bases and J 5 bases, leaving 12 bases between the germline ends. The CDR3 runs 12 residues. CDR1 WNHNN and CDR2 SYGVQD come from the germline V gene (reference sequence). CDR3: CASGSGRETQYF. For the CDR3, the DNA is TGCGCCAGCGGGAGCGGTCGGGAGACCCAGTACTTC.

This chain joins TRBV6-1 and TRBJ2-1; 8 bases align to TRBD1. J gave up 4 bases and V 8 bases, and 4 bases lay outside the gene matches. This CDR3 contains 13 residues. Germline-derived CDR1 and CDR2 are MNHNS and SASEGT. CDR3 bases: TGTGCCAGCGCGGGACAGGATTACAATGAGCAGTTCTTC. Residues: CASAGQDYNEQFF.

J is TRBJ2-7 and V is TRBV5-1; 8 bases fit TRBD1. The CDR3 is 15 amino acids. The germline V gene encodes CDR1 SGHRS and CDR2 YFSETQ. Germline trimming cut 4 bases from V and 7 bases from J; bases unmatched to any gene: 13. The CDR3 region is CASSQTTGVFEEQYF. CDR3 bases: TGCGCCAGCAGCCAGACGACAGGGGTCTTCGAGGAGCAGTACTTC.

The chain joins TRBV19 to TRBJ2-7; D perhaps matches TRBD2 (6 bases). CDR3 length: 15 residues. Per the germline V gene, CDR1 is LNHDA and CDR2 is SQIVND (reference sequence). Trimming left V 3 bases short and J 0 bases short, with 12 bases between. CDR3 sequence reads: CASSIERASSYEQYF. The CDR3 DNA sequence: TGTGCCAGTAGTATTGAGCGGGCCAGCTCCTACGAGCAGTACTTC.

V and J are TRBV9 and TRBJ2-1; TRBD1 agrees at 8 bases. CDR3 size: 16 residues. Losses at the gene ends were 3 bases for V and 7 bases for J; bases not matched to a gene: 12. The germline gives CDR1 SGDLS, CDR2 YYNGEE. The chain's CDR3 is CASSAYTGGLGNEQFF. CDR3 sequence (DNA): TGTGCCAGCAGCGCCTACACAGGGGGTCTAGGTAATGAGCAGTTCTTC. Full variable domain (rest looked up from reference TRBV9 and TRBJ2-1): DSGVTQTPKHLITATGQRVTLRCSPRSGDLSVYWYQQSLDQGLQFLIQYYNGEERAKGNILERFSAQQFPDLHSELNLSSLELGDSALYFCASSAYTGGLGNEQFFGPGTRLTVL.

The chain combines TRBV6-1 with TRBJ1-2; 7 nucleotides agree with TRBD1. Trimming cost V 1 base and J 4 bases; bases outside gene matches: 6. The CDR3 spans 15 residues. CDR1 MNHNS and CDR2 SASEGT come from the germline V gene. The CDR3 loop reads CASSEETGIGYGYTF. The CDR3 region has the DNA TGTGCCAGCAGTGAAGAGACAGGGATCGGCTATGGCTACACCTTC.

The rearrangement joins TRBV9 to TRBJ2-1; perhaps TRBD1 as D (6 bases). This CDR3 comprises 14 residues. The germline CDR1 and CDR2 sequences are SGDLS and YYNGEE. Trimming took 3 bases from V and 9 from J, leaving 16 bases between them. The CDR3 protein is CASSATTGRFEQFF. CDR3 coding DNA: TGTGCCAGCAGCGCAACCACAGGGAGATTTGAGCAGTTCTTC.

The J gene is TRBJ1-2, the V gene TRBV19, with D unclear. In germline, CDR1 is LNHDA, CDR2 SQIVND (reference sequence). The CDR3 extends over 14 amino acids. V was cut by 8 bases and J by 8 bases, with 21 bases left in between. The CDR3 loop is CASASPSRIGGYTF. The CDR3 region has the DNA TGTGCCAGTGCCTCTCCGAGTAGGATCGGGGGCTACACCTTC. Full variable domain (remainder filled in from reference TRBV19 and TRBJ1-2): DGGITQSPKYLFRKEGQNVTLSCEQNLNHDAMYWYRQDPGQGLRLIYYSQIVNDFQKGDIAEGYSVSREKKESFPLTVTSAQKNPTAFYLCASASPSRIGGYTFGSGTRLTVV.

This clone was recorded only once. Just one base apart from a much larger clone, this may be a read error. The CDR3 DNA is TGTGCCAGCAGCCCCGGGACAGGAGGGAACACTGAAGCTTTCTTT. Translating it yields CASSPGTGGNTEAFF. The rearrangement uses TRBV9 and TRBJ1-1; 8 bases align to TRBD1. After removal of 4 bases from V and 1 base from J, the junction contained 6 bases not matched to a gene. The CDR3 is 15 amino acids. Per the germline V gene, CDR1 is SGDLS and CDR2 is YYNGEE.